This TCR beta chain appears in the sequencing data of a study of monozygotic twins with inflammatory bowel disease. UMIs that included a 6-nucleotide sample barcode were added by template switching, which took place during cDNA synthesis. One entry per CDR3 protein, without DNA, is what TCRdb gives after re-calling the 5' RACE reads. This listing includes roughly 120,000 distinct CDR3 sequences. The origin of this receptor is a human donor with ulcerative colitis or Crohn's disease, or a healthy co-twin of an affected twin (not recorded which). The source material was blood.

The CDR3 sequence is CASSLVGGFNTGELFF. The chain joins TRBV5-4 to TRBJ2-2; lacking DNA, the TRBD1 call made by TCRdb goes unchecked. The CDR3 contains 16 residues. Germline-derived CDR1 and CDR2 are SGHNT and YYREEE (reference sequence).